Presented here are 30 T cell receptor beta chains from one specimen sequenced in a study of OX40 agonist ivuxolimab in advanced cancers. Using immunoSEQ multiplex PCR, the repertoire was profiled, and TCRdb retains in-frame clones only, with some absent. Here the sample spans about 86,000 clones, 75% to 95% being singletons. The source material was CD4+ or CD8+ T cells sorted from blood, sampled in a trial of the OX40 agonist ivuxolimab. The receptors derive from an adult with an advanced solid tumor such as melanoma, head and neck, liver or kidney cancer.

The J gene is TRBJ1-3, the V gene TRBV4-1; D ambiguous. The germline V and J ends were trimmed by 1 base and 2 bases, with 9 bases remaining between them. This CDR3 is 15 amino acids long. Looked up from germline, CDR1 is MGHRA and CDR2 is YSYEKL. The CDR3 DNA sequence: TGCGCCAGCAGCCAAGCCGCGGGAACTGGAAACACCATATATTTT. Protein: CASSQAAGTGNTIYF.

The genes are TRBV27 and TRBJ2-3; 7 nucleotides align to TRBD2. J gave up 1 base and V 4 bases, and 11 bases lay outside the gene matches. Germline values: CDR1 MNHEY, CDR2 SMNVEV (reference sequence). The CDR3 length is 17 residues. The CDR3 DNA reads TGTGCCAGCAGTTCCGGGTCTAGCGGAGGCGGCACAGATACGCAGTATTTT. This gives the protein CASSSGSSGGGTDTQYF.

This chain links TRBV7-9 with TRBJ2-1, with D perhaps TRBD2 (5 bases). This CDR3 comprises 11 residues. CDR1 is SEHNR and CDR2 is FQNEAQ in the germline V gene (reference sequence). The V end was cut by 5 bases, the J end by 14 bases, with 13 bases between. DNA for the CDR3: TGTGCCAGCAGCCCAGCCCGGGGAAAGTTCTTC. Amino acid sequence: CASSPARGKFF.

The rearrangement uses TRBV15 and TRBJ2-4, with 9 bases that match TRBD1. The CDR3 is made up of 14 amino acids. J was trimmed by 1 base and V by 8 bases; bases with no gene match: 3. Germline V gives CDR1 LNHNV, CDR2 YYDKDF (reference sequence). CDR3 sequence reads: CATGGQGAKNIQYF. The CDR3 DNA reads TGTGCCACCGGTGGACAGGGGGCCAAAAACATTCAGTACTTC.

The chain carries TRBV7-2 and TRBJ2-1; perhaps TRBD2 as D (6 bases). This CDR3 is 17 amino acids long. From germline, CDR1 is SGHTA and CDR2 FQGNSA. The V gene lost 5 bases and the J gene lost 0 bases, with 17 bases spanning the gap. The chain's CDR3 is CASSSVPLASSYNEQFF. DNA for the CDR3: TGTGCCAGCAGCAGCGTTCCCCTAGCGAGCTCCTACAATGAGCAGTTCTTC.

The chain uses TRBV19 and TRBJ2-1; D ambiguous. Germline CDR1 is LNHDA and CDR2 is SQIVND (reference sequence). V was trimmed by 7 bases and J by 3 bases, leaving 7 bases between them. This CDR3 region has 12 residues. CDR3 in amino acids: CASIGNYNEQFF. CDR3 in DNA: TGTGCCAGTATAGGGAACTACAATGAGCAGTTCTTC. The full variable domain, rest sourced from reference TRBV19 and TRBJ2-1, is DGGITQSPKYLFRKEGQNVTLSCEQNLNHDAMYWYRQDPGQGLRLIYYSQIVNDFQKGDIAEGYSVSREKKESFPLTVTSAQKNPTAFYLCASIGNYNEQFFGPGTRLTVL.

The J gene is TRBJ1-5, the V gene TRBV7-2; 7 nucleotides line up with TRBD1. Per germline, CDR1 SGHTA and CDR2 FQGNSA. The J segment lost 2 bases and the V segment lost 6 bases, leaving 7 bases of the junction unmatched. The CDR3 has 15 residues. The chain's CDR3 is CASSWTGGGNQPQHF. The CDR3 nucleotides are TGTGCCAGCAGTTGGACAGGAGGCGGCAATCAGCCCCAGCATTTT. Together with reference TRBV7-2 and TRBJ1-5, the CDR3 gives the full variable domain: GAGVSQSPSNKVTEKGKDVELRCDPISGHTALYWYRQSLGQGLEFLIYFQGNSAPDKSGLPSDRFSAERTGGSVSTLTIQRTQQEDSAVYLCASSWTGGGNQPQHFGDGTRLSIL.

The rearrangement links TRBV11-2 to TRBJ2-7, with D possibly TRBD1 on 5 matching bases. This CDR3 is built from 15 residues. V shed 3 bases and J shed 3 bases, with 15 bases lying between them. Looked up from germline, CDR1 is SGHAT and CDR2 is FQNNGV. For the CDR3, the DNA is TGTGCCAGCAGCTTTGGGGCCGACCATGGCTACGAGCAGTACTTC. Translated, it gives CASSFGADHGYEQYF.

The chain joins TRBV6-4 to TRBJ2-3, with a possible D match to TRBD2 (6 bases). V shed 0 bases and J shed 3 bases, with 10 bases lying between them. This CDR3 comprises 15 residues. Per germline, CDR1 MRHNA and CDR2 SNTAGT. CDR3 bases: TGTGCCAGCAGTGACTCACCGGGGGAAACAGATACGCAGTATTTT. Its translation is CASSDSPGETDTQYF.

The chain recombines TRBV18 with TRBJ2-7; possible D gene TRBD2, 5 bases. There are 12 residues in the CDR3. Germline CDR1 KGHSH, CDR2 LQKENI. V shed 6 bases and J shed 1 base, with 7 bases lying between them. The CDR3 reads CASSPGSYEQYF. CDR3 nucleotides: TGTGCCAGCTCCCCGGGGTCCTACGAGCAGTACTTC.

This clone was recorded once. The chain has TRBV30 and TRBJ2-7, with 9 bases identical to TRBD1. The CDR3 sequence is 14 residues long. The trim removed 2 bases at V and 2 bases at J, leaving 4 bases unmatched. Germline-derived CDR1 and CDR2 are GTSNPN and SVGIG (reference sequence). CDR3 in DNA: TGTGCCTGGAGTCCGGGACAGGGAGCCTACGAGCAGTACTTC. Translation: CAWSPGQGAYEQYF.

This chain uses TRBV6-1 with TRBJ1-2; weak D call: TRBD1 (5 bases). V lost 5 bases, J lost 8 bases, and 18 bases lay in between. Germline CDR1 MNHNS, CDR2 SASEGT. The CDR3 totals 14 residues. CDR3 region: CASSPLGTVEGYTF. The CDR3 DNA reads TGTGCCAGCAGTCCCCTCGGGACGGTGGAGGGCTACACCTTC.

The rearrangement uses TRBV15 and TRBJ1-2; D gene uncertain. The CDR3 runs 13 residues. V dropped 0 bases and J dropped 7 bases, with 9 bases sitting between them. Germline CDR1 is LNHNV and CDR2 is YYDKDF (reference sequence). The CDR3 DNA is TGTGCCACCAGCAGAGATGCACACCCTGGCTACACCTTC. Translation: CATSRDAHPGYTF. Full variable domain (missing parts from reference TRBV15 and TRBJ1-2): DAMVIQNPRYQVTQFGKPVTLSCSQTLNHNVMYWYQQKSSQAPKLLFHYYDKDFNNEADTPDNFQSRRPNTSFCFLDIRSPGLGDTAMYLCATSRDAHPGYTFGSGTRLTVV.

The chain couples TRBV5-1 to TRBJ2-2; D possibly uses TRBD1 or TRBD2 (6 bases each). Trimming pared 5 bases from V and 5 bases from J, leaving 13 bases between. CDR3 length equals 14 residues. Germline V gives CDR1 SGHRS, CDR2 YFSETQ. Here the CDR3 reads CASSYREATGELFF. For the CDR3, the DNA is TGCGCCAGCAGTTACAGGGAGGCGACCGGGGAGCTGTTTTTT. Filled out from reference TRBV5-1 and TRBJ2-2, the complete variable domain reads KAGVTQTPRYLIKTRGQQVTLSCSPISGHRSVSWYQQTPGQGLQFLFEYFSETQRNKGNFPGRFSGRQFSNSRSEMNVSTLELGDSALYLCASSYREATGELFFGEGSRLTVL.

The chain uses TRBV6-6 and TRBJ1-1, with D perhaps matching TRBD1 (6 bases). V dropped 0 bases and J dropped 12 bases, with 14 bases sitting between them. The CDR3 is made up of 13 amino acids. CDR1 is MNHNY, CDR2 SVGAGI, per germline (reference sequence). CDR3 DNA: TGTGCCAGCAGTTACTCGCAGGGGCAGATACCTTTCTTT. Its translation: CASSYSQGQIPFF.

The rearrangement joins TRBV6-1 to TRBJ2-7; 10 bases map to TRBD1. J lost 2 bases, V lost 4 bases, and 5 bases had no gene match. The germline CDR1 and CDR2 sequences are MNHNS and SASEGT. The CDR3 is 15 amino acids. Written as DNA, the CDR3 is TGTGCCAGCAGTGCCCCCGGGACAGGGGCCTACGAGCAGTACTTC. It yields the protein CASSAPGTGAYEQYF.

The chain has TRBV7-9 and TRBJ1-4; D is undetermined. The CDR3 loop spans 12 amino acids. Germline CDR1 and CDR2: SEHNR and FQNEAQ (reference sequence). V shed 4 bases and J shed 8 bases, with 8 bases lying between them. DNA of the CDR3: TGTGCCAGCAGCTCTAGTCCCGAAAAACTGTTTTTT. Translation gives CASSSSPEKLFF.

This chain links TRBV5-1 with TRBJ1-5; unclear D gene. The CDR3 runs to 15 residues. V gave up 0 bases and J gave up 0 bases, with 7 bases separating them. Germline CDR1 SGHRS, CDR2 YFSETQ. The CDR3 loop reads CASSLVQDSNQPQHF. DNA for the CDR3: TGCGCCAGCAGCTTGGTACAAGATAGCAATCAGCCCCAGCATTTT.

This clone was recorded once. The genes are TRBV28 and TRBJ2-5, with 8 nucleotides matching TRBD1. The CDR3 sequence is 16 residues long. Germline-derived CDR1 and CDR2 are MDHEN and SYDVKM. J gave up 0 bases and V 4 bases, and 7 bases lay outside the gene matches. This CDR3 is CASSSTGTGYQETQYF. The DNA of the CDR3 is TGTGCCAGCAGTTCCACCGGGACAGGTTACCAAGAGACCCAGTACTTC. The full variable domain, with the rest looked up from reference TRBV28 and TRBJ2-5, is DVKVTQSSRYLVKRTGEKVFLECVQDMDHENMFWYRQDPGLGLRLIYFSYDVKMKEKGDIPEGYSVSREKKERFSLILESASTNQTSMYLCASSSTGTGYQETQYFGPGTRLLVL.

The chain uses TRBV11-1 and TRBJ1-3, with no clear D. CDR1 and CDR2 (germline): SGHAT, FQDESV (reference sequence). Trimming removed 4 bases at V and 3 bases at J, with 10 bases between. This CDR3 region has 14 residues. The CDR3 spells CASSSPRSGNTIYF. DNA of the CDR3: TGTGCCAGCAGCTCCCCGCGAAGTGGAAACACCATATATTTT.

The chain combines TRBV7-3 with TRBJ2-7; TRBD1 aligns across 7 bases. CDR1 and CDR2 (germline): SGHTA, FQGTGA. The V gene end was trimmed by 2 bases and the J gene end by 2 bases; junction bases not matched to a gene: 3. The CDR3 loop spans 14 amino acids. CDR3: CASSLGQGAYEQYF. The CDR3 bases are TGTGCCAGCAGCTTAGGTCAGGGGGCCTACGAGCAGTACTTC.

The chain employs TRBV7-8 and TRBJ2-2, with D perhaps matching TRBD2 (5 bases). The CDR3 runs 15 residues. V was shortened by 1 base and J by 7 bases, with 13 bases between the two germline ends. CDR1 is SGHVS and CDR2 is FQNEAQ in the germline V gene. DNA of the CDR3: TGTGCCAGCAGCTTAGTAGAGGGCTGGTACGGGGAGCTGTTTTTT. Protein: CASSLVEGWYGELFF.

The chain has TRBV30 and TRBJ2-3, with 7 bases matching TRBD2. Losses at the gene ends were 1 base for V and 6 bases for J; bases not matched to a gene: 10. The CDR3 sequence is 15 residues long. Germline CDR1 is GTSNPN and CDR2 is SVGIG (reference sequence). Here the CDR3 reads CAWSGGSGRWDTQYF. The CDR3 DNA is TGTGCCTGGAGTGGGGGTAGCGGGCGGTGGGATACGCAGTATTTT.

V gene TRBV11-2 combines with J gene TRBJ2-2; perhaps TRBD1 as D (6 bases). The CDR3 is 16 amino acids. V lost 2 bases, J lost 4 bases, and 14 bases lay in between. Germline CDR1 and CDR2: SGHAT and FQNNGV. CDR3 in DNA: TGTGCCAGCAGCTTATTAGGGGGTCTAGCCACCGGGGAGCTGTTTTTT. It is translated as CASSLLGGLATGELFF.

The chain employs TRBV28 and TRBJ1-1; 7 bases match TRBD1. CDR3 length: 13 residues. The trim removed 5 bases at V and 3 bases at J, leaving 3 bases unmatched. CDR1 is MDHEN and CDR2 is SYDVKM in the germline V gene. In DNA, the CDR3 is TGTGCCAGCAGTCCCCAGGGGGACACTGAAGCTTTCTTT. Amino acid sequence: CASSPQGDTEAFF.

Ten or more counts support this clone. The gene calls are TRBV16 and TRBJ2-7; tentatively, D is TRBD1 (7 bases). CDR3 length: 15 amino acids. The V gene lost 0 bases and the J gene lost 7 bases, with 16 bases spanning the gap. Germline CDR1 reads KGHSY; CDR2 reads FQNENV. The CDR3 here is CASSQSGQQGGEQYF. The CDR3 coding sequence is TGTGCCAGCAGCCAATCGGGACAGCAAGGGGGGGAGCAGTACTTC.

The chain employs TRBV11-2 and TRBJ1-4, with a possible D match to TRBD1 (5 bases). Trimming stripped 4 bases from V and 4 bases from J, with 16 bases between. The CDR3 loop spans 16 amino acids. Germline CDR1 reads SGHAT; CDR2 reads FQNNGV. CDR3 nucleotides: TGTGCCAGCAGCTCCTTCATGTCCGGGGGTAATGAAAAACTGTTTTTT. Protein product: CASSSFMSGGNEKLFF.

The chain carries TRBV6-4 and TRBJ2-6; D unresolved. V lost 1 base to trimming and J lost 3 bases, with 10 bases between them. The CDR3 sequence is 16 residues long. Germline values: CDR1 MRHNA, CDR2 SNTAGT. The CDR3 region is CASSDYQGIGANVLTF. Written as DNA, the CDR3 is TGTGCCAGCAGTGACTATCAAGGGATTGGGGCCAACGTCCTGACTTTC.

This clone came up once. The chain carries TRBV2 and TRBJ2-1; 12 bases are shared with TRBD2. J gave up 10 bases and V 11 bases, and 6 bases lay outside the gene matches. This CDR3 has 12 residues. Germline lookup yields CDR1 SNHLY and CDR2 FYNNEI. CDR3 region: CAGLAGGPEQFF. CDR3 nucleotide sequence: TGTGCCGGGCTAGCGGGAGGGCCCGAGCAGTTCTTC.

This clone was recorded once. CDR3 in DNA: TGCGCCAGCAGCTTGGCCTTCCTAACGGGAGTAGGGAATGAGCAGTTCTTC. Translated: CASSLAFLTGVGNEQFF. This rearrangement joins TRBV5-1 to TRBJ2-1; D may be TRBD2 (6 bases). V gave up 0 bases and J gave up 7 bases, with 20 bases separating them. This CDR3 has 17 residues. CDR1 is SGHRS and CDR2 is YFSETQ in the germline V gene. The whole variable domain, remainder taken from reference TRBV5-1 and TRBJ2-1, is KAGVTQTPRYLIKTRGQQVTLSCSPISGHRSVSWYQQTPGQGLQFLFEYFSETQRNKGNFPGRFSGRQFSNSRSEMNVSTLELGDSALYLCASSLAFLTGVGNEQFFGPGTRLTVL.